This T cell receptor (beta chain) was identified during a study of OX40 agonist ivuxolimab in advanced cancers. Looking at the study overall: Ivuxolimab was an agonistic, fully human IgG2 monoclonal antibody directed against OX40 (CD134), a costimulatory receptor. Intravenous ivuxolimab was administered to patients every 2 weeks at six dose levels: 0.01, 0.1, 0.3, 1.5, 3 and 10 mg/kg. Of the approximately 53 patients in dose escalation, about 19 had hepatocellular carcinoma, some 15 had melanoma, 9 had renal cell carcinoma and 9 had head and neck cancer. The dose-escalation cohort was about 83% male with a mean age of about 58 years, ranging from roughly 23 to 90. Prior anti-PD-1, anti-PD-L1 or anti-CTLA-4 therapy was permitted, and approximately 41% of dose-escalation patients had received checkpoint inhibitors. Partial responses occurred in three dose-escalation patients, of whom one had hepatocellular carcinoma and two had cutaneous melanoma. Peripheral TCRbeta sequencing aimed to test whether ivuxolimab altered TCR sequence diversity and caused clonal T-cell expansion. The paper describes the monotherapy dose-escalation part (N of about 47 patients) of the phase I trial of ivuxolimab. The study at large found these results: In partial responders in the 0.1-3.0 mg/kg groups, normalized peripheral clonal expansion was found to be among the lowest, especially among CD8+ T cells. Low levels of normalized T-cell clonal expansion were also seen in some patients who did not respond. After ivuxolimab, expanded clones were on average more numerous among CD8+ T cells than among CD4+ T cells. At doses from 0.1 to 3.0 mg/kg, clonal expansion was seen in both CD4+ and CD8+ blood T cells between baseline and week 6. The antigen specificity of the clonally expanded peripheral T cells was not determined.

Turning to this clone: The antigen it binds to is not known. Within one base of it there is no much larger clone, and no base qualities were kept.

Patients with autoimmune disease history or receiving systemic immunosuppression were excluded from the trial. Peripheral blood for TCR sequencing was drawn from every dose cohort at baseline, at cycle 4 day 1 and at cycle 7 day 1. The samples were drawn from a first-in-human, open-label, multicenter phase I dose-escalation trial of ivuxolimab. The trial enrolled adults with locally advanced or metastatic head and neck squamous cell, hepatocellular, melanoma or renal cell carcinoma. Before TCR sequencing, CD4+ T cells and CD8+ T cells were sorted from peripheral blood as separate populations. Inclusive of the bounding cysteine and phenylalanine, the CDR3 is 14 residues long. The entry retains the CDR3 DNA only, 42 bases that are in frame from base 1. Trimming leaves V shorter by 9 bases and J shorter by 0 bases, with the junction holding 4 bases beyond the gene matches. For CDR1 and CDR2, the germline V gene lists SGHVS and FQNEAQ.

For sequencing of the TCRbeta CDR3 region, genomic DNA was extracted from the sorted cells. The immunoSEQ Assay was used for sequencing of TCRbeta CDR3 regions. The clones in this table, taken by TCRdb from immuneACCESS, are in-frame only. Not every clone is retained; where verified, under half of the shortfall comes from an unresolved V gene, and the cause of the rest is unknown. The sample profile shows over 40,000 clones; approximately 91% of them were found once. The ten top clones hold approximately 1.6% of the sample. Rearrangement joined TRBV7-8 to TRBJ2-5; 10 bases in the junction line up with TRBD2. This TCR was sampled from an adult with an advanced solid tumor such as melanoma, head and neck, liver or kidney cancer. The specimen was CD4+ or CD8+ T cells sorted from blood, collected in a trial of the OX40 agonist ivuxolimab. The bases read TGTGCCAGTCGAGGACTAGCGGACCAAGAGACCCAGTACTTC. This is translated as CASRGLADQETQYF. With all but the CDR3 taken from the reference TRBV7-8 and TRBJ2-5 genes, the full variable domain is: GAGVSQSPRYKVAKRGQDVALRCDPISGHVSLFWYQQALGQGPEFLTYFQNEAQLDKSGLPSDRFFAERPEGSVSTLKIQRTQQEDSAVYLCASRGLADQETQYFGPGTRLLVL.